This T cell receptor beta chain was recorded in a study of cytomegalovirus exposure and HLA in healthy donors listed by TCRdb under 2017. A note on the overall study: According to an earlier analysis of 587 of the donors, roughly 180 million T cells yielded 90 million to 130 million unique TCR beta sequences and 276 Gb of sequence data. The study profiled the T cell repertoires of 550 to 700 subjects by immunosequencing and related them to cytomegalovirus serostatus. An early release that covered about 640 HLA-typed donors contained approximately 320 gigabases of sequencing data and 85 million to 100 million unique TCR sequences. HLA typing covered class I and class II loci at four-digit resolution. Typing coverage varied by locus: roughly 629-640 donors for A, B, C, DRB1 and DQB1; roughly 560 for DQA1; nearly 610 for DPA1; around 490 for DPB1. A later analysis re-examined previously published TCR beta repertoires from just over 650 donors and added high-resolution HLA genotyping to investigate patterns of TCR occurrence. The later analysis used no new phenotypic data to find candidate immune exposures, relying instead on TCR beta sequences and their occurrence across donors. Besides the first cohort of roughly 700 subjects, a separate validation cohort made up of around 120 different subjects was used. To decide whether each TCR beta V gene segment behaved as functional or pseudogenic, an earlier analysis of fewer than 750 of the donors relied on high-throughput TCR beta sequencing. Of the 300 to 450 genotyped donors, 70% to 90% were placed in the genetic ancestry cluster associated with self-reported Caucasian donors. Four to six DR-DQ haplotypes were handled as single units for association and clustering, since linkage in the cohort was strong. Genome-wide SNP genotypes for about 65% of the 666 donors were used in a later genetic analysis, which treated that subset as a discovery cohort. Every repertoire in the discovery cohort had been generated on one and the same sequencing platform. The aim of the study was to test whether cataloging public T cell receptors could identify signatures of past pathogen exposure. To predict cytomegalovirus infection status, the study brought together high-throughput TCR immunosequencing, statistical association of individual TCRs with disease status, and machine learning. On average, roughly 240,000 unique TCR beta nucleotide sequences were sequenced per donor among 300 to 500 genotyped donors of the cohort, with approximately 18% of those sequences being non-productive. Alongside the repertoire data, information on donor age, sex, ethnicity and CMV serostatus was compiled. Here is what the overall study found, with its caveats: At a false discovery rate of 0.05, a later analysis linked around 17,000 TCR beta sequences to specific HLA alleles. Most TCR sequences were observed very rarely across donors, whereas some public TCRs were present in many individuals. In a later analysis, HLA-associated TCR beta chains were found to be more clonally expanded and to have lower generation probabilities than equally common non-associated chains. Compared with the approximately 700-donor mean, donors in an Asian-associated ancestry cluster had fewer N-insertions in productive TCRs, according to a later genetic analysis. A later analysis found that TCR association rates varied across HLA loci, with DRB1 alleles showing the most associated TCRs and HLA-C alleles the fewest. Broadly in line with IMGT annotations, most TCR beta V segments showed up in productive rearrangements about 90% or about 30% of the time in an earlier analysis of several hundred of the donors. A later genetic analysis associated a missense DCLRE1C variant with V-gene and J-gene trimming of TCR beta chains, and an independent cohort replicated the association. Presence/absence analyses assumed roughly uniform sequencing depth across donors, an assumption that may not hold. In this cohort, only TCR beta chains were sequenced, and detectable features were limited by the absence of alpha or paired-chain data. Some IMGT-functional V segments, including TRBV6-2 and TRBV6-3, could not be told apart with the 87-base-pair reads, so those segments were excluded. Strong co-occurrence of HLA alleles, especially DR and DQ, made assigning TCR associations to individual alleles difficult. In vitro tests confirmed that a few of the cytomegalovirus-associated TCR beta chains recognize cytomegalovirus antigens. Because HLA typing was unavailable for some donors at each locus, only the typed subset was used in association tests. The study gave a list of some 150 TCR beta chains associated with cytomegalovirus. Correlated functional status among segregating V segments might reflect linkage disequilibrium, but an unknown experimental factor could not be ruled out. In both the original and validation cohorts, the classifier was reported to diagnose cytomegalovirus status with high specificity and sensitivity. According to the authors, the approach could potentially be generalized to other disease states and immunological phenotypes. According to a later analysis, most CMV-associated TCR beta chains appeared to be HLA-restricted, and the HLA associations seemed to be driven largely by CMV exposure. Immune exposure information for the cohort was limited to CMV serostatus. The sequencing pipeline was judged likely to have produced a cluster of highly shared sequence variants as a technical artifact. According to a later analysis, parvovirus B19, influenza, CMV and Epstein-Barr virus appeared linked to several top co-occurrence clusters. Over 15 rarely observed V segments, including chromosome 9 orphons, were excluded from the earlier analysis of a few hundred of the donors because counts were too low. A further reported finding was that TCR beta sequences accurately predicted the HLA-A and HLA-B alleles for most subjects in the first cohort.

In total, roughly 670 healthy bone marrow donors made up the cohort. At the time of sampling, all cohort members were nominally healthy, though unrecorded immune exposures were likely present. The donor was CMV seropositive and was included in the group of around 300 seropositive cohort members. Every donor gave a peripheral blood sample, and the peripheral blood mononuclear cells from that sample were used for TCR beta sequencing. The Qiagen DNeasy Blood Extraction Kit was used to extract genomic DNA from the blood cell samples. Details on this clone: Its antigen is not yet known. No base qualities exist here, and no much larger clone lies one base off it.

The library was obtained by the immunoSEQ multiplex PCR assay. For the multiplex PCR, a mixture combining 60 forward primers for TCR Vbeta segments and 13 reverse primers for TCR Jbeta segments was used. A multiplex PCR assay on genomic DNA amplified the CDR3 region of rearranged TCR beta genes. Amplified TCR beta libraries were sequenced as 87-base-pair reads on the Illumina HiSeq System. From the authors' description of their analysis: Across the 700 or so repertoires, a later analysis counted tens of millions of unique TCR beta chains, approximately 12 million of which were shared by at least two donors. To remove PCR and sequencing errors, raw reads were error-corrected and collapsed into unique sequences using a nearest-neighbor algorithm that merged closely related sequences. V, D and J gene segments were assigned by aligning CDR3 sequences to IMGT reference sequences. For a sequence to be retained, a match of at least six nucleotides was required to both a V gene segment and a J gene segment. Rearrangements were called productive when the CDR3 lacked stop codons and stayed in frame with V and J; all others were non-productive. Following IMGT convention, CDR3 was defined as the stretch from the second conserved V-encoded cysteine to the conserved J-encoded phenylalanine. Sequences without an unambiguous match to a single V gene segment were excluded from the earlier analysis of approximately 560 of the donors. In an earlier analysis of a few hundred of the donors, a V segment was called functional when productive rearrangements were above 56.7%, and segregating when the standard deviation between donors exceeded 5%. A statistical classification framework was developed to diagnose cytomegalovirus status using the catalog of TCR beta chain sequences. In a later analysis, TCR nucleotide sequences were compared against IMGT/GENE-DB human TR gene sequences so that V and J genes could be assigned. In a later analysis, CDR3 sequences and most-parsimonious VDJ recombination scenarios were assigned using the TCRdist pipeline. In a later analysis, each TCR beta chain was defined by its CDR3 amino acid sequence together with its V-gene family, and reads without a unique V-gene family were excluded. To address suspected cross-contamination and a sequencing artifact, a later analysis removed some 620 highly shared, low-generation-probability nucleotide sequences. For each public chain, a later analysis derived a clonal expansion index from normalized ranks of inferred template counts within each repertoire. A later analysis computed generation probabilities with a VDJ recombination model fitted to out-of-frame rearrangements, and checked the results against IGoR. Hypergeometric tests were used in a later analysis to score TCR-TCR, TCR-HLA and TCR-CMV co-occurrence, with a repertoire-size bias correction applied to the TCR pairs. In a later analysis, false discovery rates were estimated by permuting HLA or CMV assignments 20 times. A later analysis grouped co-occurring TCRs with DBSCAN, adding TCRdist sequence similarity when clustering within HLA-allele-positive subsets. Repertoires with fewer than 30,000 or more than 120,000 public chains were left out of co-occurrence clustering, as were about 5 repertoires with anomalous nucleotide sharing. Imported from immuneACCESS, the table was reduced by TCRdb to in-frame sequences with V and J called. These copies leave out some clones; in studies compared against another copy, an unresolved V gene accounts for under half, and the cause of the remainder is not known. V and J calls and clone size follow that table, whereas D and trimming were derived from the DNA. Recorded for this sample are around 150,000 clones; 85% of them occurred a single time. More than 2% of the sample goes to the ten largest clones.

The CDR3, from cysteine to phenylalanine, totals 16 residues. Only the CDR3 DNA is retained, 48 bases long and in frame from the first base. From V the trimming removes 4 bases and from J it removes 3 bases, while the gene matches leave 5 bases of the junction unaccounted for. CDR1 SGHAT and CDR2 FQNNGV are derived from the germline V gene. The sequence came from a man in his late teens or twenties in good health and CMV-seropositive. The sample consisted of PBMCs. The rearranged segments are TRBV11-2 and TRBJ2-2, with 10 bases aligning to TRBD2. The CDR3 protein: CASSSSLAGYTGELFF. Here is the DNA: TGTGCCAGCAGCTCCTCACTAGCGGGGTACACCGGGGAGCTGTTTTTT.